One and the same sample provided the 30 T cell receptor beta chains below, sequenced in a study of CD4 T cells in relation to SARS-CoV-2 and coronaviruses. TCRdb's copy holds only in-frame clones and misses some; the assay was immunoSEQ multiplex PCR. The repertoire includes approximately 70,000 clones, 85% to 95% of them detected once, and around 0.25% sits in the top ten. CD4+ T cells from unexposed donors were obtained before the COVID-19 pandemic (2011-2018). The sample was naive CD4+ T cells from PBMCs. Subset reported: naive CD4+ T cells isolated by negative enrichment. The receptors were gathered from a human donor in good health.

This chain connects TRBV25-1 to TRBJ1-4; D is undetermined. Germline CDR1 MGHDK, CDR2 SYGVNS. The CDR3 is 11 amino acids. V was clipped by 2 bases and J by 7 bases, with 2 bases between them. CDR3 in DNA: TGTGCCAGCAGTGAAAGTGAAAAACTGTTTTTT. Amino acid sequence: CASSESEKLFF.

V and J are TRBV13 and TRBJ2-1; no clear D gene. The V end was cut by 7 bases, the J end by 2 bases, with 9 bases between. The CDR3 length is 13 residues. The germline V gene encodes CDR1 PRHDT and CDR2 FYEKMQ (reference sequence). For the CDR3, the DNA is TGTGCCAGCACGTCCCTGACCTACAATGAGCAGTTCTTC. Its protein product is CASTSLTYNEQFF.

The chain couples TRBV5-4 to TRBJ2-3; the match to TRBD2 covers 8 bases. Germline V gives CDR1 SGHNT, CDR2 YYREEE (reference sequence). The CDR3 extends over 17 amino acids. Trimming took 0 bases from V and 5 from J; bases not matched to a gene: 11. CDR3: CASSLESTGGPEDTQYF. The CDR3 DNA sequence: TGTGCCAGCAGCTTGGAAAGTACGGGGGGGCCGGAAGATACGCAGTATTTT.

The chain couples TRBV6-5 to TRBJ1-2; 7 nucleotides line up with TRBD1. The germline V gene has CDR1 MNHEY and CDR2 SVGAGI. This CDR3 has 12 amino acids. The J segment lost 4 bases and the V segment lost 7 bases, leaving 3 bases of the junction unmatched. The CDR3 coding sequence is TGTGCCAGCACCGACAGGGTCTATGGCTACACCTTC. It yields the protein CASTDRVYGYTF.

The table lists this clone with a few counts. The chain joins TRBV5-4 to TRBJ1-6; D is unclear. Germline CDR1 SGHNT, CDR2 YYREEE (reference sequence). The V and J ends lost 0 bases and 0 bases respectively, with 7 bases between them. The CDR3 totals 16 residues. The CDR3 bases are TGTGCCAGCAGCTTGGGAGGGAGCTCCTATAATTCACCCCTCCACTTT. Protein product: CASSLGGSSYNSPLHF.

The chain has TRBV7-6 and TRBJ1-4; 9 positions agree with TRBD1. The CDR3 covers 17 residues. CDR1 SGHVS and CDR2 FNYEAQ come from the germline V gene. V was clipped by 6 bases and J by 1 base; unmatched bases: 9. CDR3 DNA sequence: TGTGCCAGCAGACCAAACAGGGGGCTACGAACTAATGAAAAACTGTTTTTT. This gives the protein CASRPNRGLRTNEKLFF.

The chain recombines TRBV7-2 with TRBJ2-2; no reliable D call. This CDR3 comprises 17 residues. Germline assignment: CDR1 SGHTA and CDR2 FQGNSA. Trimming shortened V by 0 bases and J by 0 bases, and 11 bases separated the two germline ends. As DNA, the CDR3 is TGTGCCAGCAGCTTAGCGCCCCAGGACGCGAACACCGGGGAGCTGTTTTTT. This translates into CASSLAPQDANTGELFF.

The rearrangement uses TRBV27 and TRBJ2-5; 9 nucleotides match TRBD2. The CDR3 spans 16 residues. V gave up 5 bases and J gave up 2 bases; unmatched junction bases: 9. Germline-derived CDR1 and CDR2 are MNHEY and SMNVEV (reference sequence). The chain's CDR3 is CASSPGGLAIQETQYF. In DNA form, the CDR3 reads TGTGCCAGCAGTCCCGGGGGACTAGCTATACAAGAGACCCAGTACTTC.

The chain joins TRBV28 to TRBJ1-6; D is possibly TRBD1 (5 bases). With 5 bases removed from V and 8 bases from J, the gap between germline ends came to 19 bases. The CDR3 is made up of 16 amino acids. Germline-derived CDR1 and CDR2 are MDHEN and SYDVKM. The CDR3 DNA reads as TGTGCCAGCAGTCCCCCTGTGCAGGGCGTTTATTCACCCCTCCACTTT. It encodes CASSPPVQGVYSPLHF. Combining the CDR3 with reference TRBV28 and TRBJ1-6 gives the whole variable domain DVKVTQSSRYLVKRTGEKVFLECVQDMDHENMFWYRQDPGLGLRLIYFSYDVKMKEKGDIPEGYSVSREKKERFSLILESASTNQTSMYLCASSPPVQGVYSPLHFGNGTRLTVT.

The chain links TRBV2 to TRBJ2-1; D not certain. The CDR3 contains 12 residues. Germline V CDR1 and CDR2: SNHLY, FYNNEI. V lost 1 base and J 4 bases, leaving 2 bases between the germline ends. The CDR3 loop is CASSEGYNEQFF. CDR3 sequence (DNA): TGTGCCAGCAGTGAAGGTTACAATGAGCAGTTCTTC.

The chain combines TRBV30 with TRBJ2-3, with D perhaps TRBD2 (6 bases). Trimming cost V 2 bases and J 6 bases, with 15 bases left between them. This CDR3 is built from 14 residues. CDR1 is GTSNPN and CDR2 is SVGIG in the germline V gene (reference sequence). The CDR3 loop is CAWSRGSQADTQYF. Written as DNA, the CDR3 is TGTGCCTGGAGTCGGGGGTCCCAGGCCGATACGCAGTATTTT.

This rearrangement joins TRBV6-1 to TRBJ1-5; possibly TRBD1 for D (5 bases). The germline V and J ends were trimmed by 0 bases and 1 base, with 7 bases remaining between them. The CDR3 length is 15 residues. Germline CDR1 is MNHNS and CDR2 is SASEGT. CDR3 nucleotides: TGTGCCAGCAGTGAAGCAGGGGTGAGCAATCAGCCCCAGCATTTT. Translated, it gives CASSEAGVSNQPQHF.

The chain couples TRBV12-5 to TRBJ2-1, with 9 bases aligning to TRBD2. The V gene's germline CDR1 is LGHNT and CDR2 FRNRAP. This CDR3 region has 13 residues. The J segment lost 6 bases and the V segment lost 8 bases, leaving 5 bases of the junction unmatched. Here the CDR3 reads CASLLSGSNEQFF. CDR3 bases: TGTGCTAGTCTGCTTAGCGGGAGCAATGAGCAGTTCTTC.

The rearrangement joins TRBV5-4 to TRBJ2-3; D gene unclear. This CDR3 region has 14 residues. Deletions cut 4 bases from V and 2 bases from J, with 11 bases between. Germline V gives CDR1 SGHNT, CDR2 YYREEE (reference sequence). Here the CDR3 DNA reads TGTGCCAGCAGCCTAGGCAGACCCACAGATACGCAGTATTTT. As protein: CASSLGRPTDTQYF.

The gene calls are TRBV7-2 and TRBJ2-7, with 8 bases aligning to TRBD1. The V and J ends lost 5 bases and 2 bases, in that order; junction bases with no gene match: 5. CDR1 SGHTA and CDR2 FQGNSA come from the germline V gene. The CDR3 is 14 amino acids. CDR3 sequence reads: CASSPGQGTYEQYF. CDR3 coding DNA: TGTGCCAGCAGCCCAGGACAGGGAACCTACGAGCAGTACTTC.

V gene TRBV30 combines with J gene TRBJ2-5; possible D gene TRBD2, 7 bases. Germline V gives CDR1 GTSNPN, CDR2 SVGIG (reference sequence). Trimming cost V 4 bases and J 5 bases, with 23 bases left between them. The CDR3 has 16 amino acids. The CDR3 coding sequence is TGTGCCTGGACCTCAGGAGGCGGGGGCGGGTCGGAGACCCAGTACTTC. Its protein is CAWTSGGGGGSETQYF.

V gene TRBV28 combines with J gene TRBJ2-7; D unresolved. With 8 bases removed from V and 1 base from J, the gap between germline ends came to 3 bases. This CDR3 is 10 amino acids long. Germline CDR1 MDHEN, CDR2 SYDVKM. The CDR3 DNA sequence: TGTGCCAGCGGGTCCTACGAGCAGTACTTC. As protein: CASGSYEQYF.

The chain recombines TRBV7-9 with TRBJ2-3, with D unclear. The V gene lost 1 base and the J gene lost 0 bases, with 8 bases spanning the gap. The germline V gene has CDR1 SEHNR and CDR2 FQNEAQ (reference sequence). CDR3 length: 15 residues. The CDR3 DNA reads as TGTGCCAGCAGCTTAGTGAGGTCAAGCACAGATACGCAGTATTTT. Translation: CASSLVRSSTDTQYF. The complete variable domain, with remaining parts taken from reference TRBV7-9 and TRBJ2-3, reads DTGVSQNPRHKITKRGQNVTFRCDPISEHNRLYWYRQTLGQGPEFLTYFQNEAQLEKSRLLSDRFSAERPKGSFSTLEIQRTEQGDSAMYLCASSLVRSSTDTQYFGPGTRLTVL.

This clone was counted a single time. CDR3 sequence reads: CASRIQGAFNEKLFF. The DNA for the CDR3 is TGTGCCAGCAGGATACAGGGGGCGTTCAATGAAAAACTGTTTTTT. The rearrangement joins TRBV28 to TRBJ1-4; 9 bases align to TRBD1. The CDR3 is 15 residues long. The germline CDR1 and CDR2 sequences are MDHEN and SYDVKM. V dropped 6 bases and J dropped 5; count of bases not matched to a gene: 7.

The CDR3 DNA reads TGTGCCAGCAGCTTAGCCTGGGGAAGGATACAAGAGACCCAGTACTTC. Translated, it gives CASSLAWGRIQETQYF. V and J are TRBV7-2 and TRBJ2-5; D is ambiguous. Trimming left V 0 bases short and J 2 bases short, with 13 bases between. The CDR3 spans 16 residues. Looked up from germline, CDR1 is SGHTA and CDR2 is FQGNSA.

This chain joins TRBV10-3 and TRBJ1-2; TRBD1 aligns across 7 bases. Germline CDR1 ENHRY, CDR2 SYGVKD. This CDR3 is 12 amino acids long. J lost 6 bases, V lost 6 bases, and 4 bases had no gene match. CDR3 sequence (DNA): TGTGCCATCAGGCCCCAGGGGGATGGCTACACCTTC. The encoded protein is CAIRPQGDGYTF.

Written as DNA, the CDR3 is TGTGCCAGCAGTGAATACAGAAGAGGGGGCTACACCTTC. Its translation: CASSEYRRGGYTF. J is TRBJ1-2 and V is TRBV6-1; D unclear. CDR1 and CDR2 from the germline V gene are MNHNS and SASEGT. CDR3 length: 13 residues. V lost 2 bases and J lost 8, with 12 bases in between.

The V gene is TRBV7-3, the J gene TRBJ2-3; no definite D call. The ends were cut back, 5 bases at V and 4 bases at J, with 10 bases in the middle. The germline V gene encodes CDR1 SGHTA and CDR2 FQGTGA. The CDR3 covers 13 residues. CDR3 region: CASSIKGSDTQYF. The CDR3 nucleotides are TGTGCCAGCAGCATAAAGGGTTCAGATACGCAGTATTTT.

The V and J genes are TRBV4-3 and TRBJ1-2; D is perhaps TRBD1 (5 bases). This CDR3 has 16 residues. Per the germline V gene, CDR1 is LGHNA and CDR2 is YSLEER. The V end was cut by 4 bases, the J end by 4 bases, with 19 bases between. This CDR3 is CASSLVGTPGGYGYTF. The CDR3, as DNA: TGCGCCAGCAGCCTCGTCGGGACGCCAGGTGGCTATGGCTACACCTTC.

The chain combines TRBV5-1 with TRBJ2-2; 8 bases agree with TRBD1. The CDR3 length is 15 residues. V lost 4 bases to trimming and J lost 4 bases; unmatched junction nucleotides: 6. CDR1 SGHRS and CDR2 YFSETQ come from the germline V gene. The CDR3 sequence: CASSSGQGSTGELFF. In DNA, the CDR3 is TGCGCCAGCAGCAGCGGACAGGGAAGCACCGGGGAGCTGTTTTTT.

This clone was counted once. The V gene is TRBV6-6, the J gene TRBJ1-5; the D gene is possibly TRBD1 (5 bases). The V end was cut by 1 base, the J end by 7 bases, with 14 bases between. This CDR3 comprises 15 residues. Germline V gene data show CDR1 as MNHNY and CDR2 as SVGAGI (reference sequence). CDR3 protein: CASSYYLPQGQPQHF. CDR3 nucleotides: TGTGCCAGCAGTTACTACTTGCCCCAGGGACAGCCCCAGCATTTT.

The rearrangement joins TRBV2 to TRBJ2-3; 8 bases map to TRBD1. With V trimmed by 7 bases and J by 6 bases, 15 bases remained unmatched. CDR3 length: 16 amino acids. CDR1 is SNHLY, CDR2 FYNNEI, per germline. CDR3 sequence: CASTSPRGTGEDTQYF. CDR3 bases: TGTGCCAGCACCTCGCCACGGGGGACAGGAGAGGATACGCAGTATTTT.

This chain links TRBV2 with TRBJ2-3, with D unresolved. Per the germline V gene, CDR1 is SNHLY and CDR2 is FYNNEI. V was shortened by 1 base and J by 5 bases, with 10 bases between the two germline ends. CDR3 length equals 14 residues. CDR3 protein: CASSEDPPGDTQYF. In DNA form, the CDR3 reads TGTGCCAGCAGTGAAGACCCCCCGGGAGATACGCAGTATTTT.

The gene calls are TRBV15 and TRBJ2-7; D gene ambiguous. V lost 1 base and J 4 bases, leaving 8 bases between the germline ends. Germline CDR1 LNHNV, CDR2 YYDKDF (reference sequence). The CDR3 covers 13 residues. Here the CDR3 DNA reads TGTGCCACCAGCAGAGTCCCGGAGTACGAGCAGTACTTC. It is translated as CATSRVPEYEQYF.

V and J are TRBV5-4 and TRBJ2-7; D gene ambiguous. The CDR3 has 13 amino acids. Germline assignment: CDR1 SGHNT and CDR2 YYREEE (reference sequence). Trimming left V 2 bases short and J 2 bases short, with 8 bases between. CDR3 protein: CASSFSGTYEQYF. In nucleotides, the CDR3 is TGTGCCAGCAGCTTTTCAGGAACCTACGAGCAGTACTTC. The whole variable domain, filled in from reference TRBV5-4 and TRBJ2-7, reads ETGVTQSPTHLIKTRGQQVTLRCSSQSGHNTVSWYQQALGQGPQFIFQYYREEENGRGNFPPRFSGLQFPNYSSELNVNALELDDSALYLCASSFSGTYEQYFGPGTRLTVT.